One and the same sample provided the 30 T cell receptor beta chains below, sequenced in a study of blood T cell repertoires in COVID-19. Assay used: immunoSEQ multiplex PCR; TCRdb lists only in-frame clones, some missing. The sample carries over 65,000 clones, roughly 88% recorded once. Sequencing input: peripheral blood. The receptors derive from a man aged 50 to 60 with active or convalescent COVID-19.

For the CDR3, the DNA is TGTGCCAGAATCCCGGGACAGGGGGTTGCTAGCGGGAGATTCAATGAGCAGTTCTTC. The encoded protein is CARIPGQGVASGRFNEQFF. This sequence joins TRBV9 and TRBJ2-1, with D possibly being TRBD1 (11 bases). This CDR3 spans 19 amino acids. V was clipped by 8 bases and J by 6 bases, with 33 bases between them. Germline assignment: CDR1 SGDLS and CDR2 YYNGEE.

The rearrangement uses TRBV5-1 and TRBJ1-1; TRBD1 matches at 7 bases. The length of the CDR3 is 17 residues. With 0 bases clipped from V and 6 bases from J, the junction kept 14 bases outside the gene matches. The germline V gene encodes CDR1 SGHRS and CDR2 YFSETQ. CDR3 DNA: TGCGCCAGCAGCTTGGTATTTGAGGTAGGGGGCTTGCCTGAAGCTTTCTTT. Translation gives CASSLVFEVGGLPEAFF.

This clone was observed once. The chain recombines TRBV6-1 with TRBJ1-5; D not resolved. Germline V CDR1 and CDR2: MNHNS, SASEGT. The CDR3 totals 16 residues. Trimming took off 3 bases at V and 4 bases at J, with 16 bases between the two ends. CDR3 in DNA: TGTGCCAGCAGTGAGGCCCGTCCCACGGGGAATCAGCCCCAGCATTTT. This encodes CASSEARPTGNQPQHF.

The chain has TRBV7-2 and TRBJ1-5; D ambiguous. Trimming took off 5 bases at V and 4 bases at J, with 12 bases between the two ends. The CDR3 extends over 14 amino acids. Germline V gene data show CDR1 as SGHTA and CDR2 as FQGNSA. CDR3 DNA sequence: TGTGCCAGCAGCCCGGGAAACCAAAATCAGCCCCAGCATTTT. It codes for CASSPGNQNQPQHF.

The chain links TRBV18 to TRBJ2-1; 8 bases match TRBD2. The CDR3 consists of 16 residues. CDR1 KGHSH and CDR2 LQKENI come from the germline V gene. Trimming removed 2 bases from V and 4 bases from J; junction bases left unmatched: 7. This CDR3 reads CASSPGSSGLYNEQFF. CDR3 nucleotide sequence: TGTGCCAGCTCACCAGGGTCTAGCGGGCTGTACAATGAGCAGTTCTTC.

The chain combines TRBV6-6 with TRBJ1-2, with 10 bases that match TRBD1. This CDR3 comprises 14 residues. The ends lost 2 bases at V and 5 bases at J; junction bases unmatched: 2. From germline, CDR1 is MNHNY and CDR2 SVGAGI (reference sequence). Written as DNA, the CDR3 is TGTGCCAGCAGTTACGGGACAGGGGTATATGGCTACACCTTC. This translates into CASSYGTGVYGYTF.

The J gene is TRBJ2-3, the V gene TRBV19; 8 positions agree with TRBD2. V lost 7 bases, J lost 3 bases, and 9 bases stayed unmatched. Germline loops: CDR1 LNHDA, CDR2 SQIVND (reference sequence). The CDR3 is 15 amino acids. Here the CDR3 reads CASNHRGGWTDTQYF. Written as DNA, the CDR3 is TGTGCCAGTAATCACCGGGGGGGTTGGACAGATACGCAGTATTTT.

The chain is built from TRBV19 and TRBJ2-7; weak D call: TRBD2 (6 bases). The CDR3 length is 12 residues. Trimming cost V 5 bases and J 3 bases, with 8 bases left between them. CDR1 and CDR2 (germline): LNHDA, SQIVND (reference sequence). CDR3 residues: CASSEGGYEQYF. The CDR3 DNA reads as TGTGCCAGTAGTGAGGGAGGCTACGAGCAGTACTTC.

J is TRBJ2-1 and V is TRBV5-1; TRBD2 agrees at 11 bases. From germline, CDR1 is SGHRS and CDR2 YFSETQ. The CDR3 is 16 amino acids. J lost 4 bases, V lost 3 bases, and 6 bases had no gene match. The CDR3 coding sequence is TGCGCCAGCAGCTCTATACTAGCGGGAGAATACAATGAGCAGTTCTTC. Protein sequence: CASSSILAGEYNEQFF.

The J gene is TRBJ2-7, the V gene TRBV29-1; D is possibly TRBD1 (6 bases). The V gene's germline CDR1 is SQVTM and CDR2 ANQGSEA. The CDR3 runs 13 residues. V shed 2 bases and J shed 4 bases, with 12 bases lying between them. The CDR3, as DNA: TGCAGCGTTGAACCAGGGGCCGGTTACGAGCAGTACTTC. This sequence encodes CSVEPGAGYEQYF.

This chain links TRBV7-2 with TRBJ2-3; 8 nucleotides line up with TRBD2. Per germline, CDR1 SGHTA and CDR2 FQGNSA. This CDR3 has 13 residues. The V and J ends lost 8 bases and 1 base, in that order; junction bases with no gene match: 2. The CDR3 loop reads CASAGGRTDTQYF. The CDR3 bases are TGTGCCAGCGCGGGGGGCCGCACAGATACGCAGTATTTT. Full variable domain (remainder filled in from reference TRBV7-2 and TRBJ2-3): GAGVSQSPSNKVTEKGKDVELRCDPISGHTALYWYRQSLGQGLEFLIYFQGNSAPDKSGLPSDRFSAERTGGSVSTLTIQRTQQEDSAVYLCASAGGRTDTQYFGPGTRLTVL.

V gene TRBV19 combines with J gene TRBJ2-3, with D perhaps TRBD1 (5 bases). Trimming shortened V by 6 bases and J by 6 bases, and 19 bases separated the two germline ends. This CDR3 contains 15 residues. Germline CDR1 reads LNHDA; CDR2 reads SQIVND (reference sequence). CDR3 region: CASRVVSGAQDTQYF. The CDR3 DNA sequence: TGTGCCAGTAGGGTGGTGAGTGGGGCTCAGGATACGCAGTATTTT.

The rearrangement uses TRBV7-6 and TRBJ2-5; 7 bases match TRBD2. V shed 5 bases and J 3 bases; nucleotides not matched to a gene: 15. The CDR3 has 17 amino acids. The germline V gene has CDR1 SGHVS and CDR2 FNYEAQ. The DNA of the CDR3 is TGTGCCAGCAGCCTATCTATATGGGACTACTCGAAAGAGACCCAGTACTTC. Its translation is CASSLSIWDYSKETQYF.

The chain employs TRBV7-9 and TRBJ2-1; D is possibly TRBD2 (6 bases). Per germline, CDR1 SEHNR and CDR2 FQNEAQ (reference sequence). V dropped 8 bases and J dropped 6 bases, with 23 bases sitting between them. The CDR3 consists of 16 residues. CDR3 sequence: CASAYSAAAGRNEQFF. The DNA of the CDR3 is TGTGCCAGCGCCTACTCCGCCGCGGCGGGACGCAATGAGCAGTTCTTC.

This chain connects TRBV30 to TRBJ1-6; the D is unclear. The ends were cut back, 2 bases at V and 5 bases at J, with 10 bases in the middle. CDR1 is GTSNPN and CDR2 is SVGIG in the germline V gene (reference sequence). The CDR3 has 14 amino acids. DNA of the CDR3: TGTGCCTGGAGTTCCGAGATTAATAATTCACCCCTCCACTTT. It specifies CAWSSEINNSPLHF.

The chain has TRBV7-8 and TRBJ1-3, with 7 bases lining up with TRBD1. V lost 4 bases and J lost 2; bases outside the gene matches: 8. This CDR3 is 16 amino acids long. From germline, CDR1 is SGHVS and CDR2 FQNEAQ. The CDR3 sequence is CASSWGTGVPGNTIYF. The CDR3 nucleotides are TGTGCCAGCAGCTGGGGAACAGGGGTTCCTGGAAACACCATATATTTT.

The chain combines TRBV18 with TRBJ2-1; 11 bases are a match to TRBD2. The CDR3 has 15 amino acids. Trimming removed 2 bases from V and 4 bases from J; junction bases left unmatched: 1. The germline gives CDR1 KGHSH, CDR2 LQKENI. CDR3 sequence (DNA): TGTGCCAGCTCACCAGGGACTAGCGGTTACAATGAGCAGTTCTTC. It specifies CASSPGTSGYNEQFF.

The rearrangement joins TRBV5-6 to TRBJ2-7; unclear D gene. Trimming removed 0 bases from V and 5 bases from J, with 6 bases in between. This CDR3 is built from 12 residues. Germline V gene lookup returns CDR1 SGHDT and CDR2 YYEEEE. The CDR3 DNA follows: TGTGCCAGCAGCTTGGGTAGCCACGAGCAGTACTTC. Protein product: CASSLGSHEQYF.

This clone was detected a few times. The CDR3 protein is CASSQDWGRGQPQHF. For the CDR3, the DNA is TGCGCCAGCAGCCAAGATTGGGGGAGGGGGCAGCCCCAGCATTTT. The chain combines TRBV4-1 with TRBJ1-5; TRBD1 might be the D (6 bases). The CDR3 contains 15 residues. V lost 0 bases to trimming and J lost 7 bases, with 13 bases between them. CDR1 and CDR2 (germline): MGHRA, YSYEKL.

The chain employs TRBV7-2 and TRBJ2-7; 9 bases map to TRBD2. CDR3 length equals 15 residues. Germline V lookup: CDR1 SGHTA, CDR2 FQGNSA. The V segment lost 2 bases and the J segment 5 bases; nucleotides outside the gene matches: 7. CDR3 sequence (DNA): TGTGCCAGCAGCTTAATAGCGGGAGTGCGACACGAGCAGTACTTC. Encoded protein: CASSLIAGVRHEQYF. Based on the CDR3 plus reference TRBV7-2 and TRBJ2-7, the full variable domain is GAGVSQSPSNKVTEKGKDVELRCDPISGHTALYWYRQSLGQGLEFLIYFQGNSAPDKSGLPSDRFSAERTGGSVSTLTIQRTQQEDSAVYLCASSLIAGVRHEQYFGPGTRLTVT.

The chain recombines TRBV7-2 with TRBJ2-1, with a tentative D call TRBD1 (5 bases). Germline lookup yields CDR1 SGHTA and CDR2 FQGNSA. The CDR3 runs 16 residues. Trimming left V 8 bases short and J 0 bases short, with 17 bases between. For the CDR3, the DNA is TGTGCCAGCGGAACCCAGACAGCGAACTCCTACAATGAGCAGTTCTTC. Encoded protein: CASGTQTANSYNEQFF.

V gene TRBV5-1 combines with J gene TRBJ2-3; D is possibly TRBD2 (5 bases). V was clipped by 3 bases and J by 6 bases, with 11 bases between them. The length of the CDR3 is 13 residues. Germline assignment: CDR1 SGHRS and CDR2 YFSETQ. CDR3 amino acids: CASSSPGEDTQYF. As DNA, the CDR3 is TGCGCCAGCAGCTCACCCGGGGAGGATACGCAGTATTTT.

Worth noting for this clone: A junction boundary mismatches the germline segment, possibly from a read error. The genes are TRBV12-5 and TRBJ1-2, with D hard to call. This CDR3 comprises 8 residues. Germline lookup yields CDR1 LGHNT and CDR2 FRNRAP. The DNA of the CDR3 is TGTGCTAGTGGCAGGCAGACATTC. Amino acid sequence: CASGRQTF.

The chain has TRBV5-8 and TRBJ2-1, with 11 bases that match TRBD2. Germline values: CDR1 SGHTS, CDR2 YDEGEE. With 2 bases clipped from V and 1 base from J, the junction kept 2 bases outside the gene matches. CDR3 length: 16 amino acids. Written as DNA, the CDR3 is TGTGCCAGCAGCTTACTAGCGGGGGTTTCCTACAATGAGCAGTTCTTC. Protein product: CASSLLAGVSYNEQFF.

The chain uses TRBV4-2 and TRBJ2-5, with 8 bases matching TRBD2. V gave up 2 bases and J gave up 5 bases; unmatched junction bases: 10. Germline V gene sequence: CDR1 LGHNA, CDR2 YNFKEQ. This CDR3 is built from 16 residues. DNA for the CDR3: TGTGCCAGCAGCCAACTAGCGGGCGGAGGGGGGGAGACCCAGTACTTC. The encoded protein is CASSQLAGGGGETQYF.

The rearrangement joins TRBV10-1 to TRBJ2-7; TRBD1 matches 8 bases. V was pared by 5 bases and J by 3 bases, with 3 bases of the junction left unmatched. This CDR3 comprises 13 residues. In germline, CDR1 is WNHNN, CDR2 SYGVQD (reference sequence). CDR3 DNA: TGCGCCAGCAGTAAGGGACAGGTCTACGAGCAGTACTTC. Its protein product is CASSKGQVYEQYF.

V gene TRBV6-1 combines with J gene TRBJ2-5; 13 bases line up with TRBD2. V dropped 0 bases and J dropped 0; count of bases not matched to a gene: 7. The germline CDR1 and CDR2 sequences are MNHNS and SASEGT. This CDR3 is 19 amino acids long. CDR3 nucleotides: TGTGCCAGCAGTGAAGCCCCCGGGACTAGCGGGGCATACCAAGAGACCCAGTACTTC. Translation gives CASSEAPGTSGAYQETQYF.

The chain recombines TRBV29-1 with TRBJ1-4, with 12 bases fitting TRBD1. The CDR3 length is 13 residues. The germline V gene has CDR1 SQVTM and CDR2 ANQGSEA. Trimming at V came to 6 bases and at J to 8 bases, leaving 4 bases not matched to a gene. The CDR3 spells CSVGDRGREKLFF. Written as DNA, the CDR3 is TGCAGCGTCGGGGACAGGGGGCGAGAAAAACTGTTTTTT.

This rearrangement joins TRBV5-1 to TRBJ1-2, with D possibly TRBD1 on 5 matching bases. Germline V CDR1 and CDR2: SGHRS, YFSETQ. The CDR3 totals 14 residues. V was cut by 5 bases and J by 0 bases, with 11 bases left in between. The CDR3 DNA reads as TGCGCCAGCAGGCCGACAGCTACTAACTATGGCTACACCTTC. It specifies CASRPTATNYGYTF.

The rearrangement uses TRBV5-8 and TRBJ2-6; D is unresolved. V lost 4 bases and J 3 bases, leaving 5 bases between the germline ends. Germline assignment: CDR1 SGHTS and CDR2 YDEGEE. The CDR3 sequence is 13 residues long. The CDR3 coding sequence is TGTGCCAGCAGCCGTCGTGGGGCCAACGTCCTGACTTTC. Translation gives CASSRRGANVLTF.